The 10 T cell receptor beta chains below were found in one sample sequenced in a study of T-cell reconstitution after alpha-beta-depleted transplantation in children listed by TCRdb under 2016. The library relied on PCR. The sequencer listed for this sample is Illumina HiSeq 2500. To normalize quantification of the TCRbeta repertoire, the TCR libraries were built with molecular barcoding that relied on unique molecular identifiers. Starting from the raw public reads, TCRdb applied fastp trimming at Q25, assembled clones with MiXCR and retained in-frame beta chains. Rows with one shared CDR3 protein collapse into an entry with the most common genes and DNA. The sample includes 240,000 or so distinct CDR3 sequences, with approximately 12% observed a single time. Approximately 2.9% of the sample goes to the ten largest clones. The sample was PBMCs from the stem cell graft donor, taken from the stem cell graft. These receptors were taken from a human donor who donated a stem cell graft to a child with acute lymphoblastic leukemia.

This clonotype was found many times. The chain employs TRBV6-2 or TRBV6-3 and TRBJ1-2, with unresolved D. V was clipped by 6 bases and J by 8 bases, with 13 bases between them. The V gene's germline CDR1 is MNHEY and CDR2 SVGEGT. CDR3 length: 12 amino acids. CDR3 sequence: CASSQGIRGYTF. The CDR3, as DNA: TGTGCCAGCAGCCAAGGTATACGGGGCTACACCTTC.

The table lists this clonotype with many counts. This chain connects TRBV6-6 to TRBJ1-1, with D maybe TRBD1 (5 bases). Germline V gene data show CDR1 as MNHNY and CDR2 as SVGAGI (reference sequence). This CDR3 contains 13 residues. V gave up 8 bases and J gave up 6 bases, with 16 bases separating them. The CDR3 nucleotides are TGTGCCAGCTCGGGGGAGGGTTACGCTGAAGCTTTCTTT. Its protein is CASSGEGYAEAFF.

This clonotype was found a few times. The J gene is TRBJ1-2, the V gene TRBV7-9; D not certain. Trimming removed 4 bases from V and 0 bases from J, with 12 bases in between. CDR1 is SEHNR and CDR2 is FQNEAQ in the germline V gene (reference sequence). This CDR3 contains 15 residues. The DNA of the CDR3 is TGTGCCAGCAGCTCCCTCCGTCAGGCTAACTATGGCTACACCTTC. Encoded protein: CASSSLRQANYGYTF.

V is TRBV29-1 and J is TRBJ2-5; no clear D gene. Trimming cost V 2 bases and J 4 bases, with 5 bases left between them. Per germline, CDR1 SQVTM and CDR2 ANQGSEA. The length of the CDR3 is 11 residues. This chain's CDR3 is CSVERLETQYF. The CDR3 nucleotides read TGCAGCGTTGAAAGGTTAGAGACCCAGTACTTC. Looking up the rest from reference TRBV29-1 and TRBJ2-5 gives the full variable domain: SAVISQKPSRDICQRGTSLTIQCQVDSQVTMMFWYRQQPGQSLTLIATANQGSEATYESGFVIDKFPISRPNLTFSTLTVSNMSPEDSSIYLCSVERLETQYFGPGTRLLVL.

This clonotype was recorded many times. The V and J genes are TRBV5-1 and TRBJ1-1; D is unresolved. Germline V gives CDR1 SGHRS, CDR2 YFSETQ. The CDR3 totals 14 residues. Deletions cut 5 bases from V and 3 bases from J, with 14 bases between. The CDR3 sequence: CASSQLTADTEAFF. The CDR3 bases are TGCGCCAGCAGTCAGCTGACGGCGGACACTGAAGCTTTCTTT. The full variable domain, with the rest looked up from reference TRBV5-1 and TRBJ1-1, is KAGVTQTPRYLIKTRGQQVTLSCSPISGHRSVSWYQQTPGQGLQFLFEYFSETQRNKGNFPGRFSGRQFSNSRSEMNVSTLELGDSALYLCASSQLTADTEAFFGQGTRLTVV.

This clonotype occurred many times. V gene TRBV7-2 combines with J gene TRBJ1-1; no reliable D call. The germline CDR1 and CDR2 sequences are SGHTA and FQGNSA. Trimming stripped 5 bases from V and 5 bases from J, with 18 bases between. CDR3 size: 15 residues. This CDR3 reads CASSVTNALGTEAFF. DNA for the CDR3: TGTGCCAGCAGCGTGACTAACGCCCTCGGTACTGAAGCTTTCTTT. The complete variable domain, with remaining parts taken from reference TRBV7-2 and TRBJ1-1, reads GAGVSQSPSNKVTEKGKDVELRCDPISGHTALYWYRQSLGQGLEFLIYFQGNSAPDKSGLPSDRFSAERTGGSVSTLTIQRTQQEDSAVYLCASSVTNALGTEAFFGQGTRLTVV.

This clonotype was detected many times. The chain employs TRBV7-9 and TRBJ1-2; no clear D. The germline V gene has CDR1 SEHNR and CDR2 FQNEAQ (reference sequence). This CDR3 is 13 amino acids long. V lost 0 bases, J lost 8 bases, and 10 bases lay in between. The CDR3 reads CASSLAKGHGYTF. The CDR3, as DNA: TGTGCCAGCAGCTTAGCTAAGGGCCACGGCTACACCTTC. The full variable domain, in which reference TRBV7-9 and TRBJ1-2 provide the parts outside the CDR3, is DTGVSQNPRHKITKRGQNVTFRCDPISEHNRLYWYRQTLGQGPEFLTYFQNEAQLEKSRLLSDRFSAERPKGSFSTLEIQRTEQGDSAMYLCASSLAKGHGYTFGSGTRLTVV.

In this sample, this clonotype turned up many times. The V gene is TRBV3-1, the J gene TRBJ1-1; tentative D call: TRBD1 (5 bases). The V end was cut by 4 bases, the J end by 1 base, with 16 bases between. This CDR3 comprises 16 residues. Germline lookup yields CDR1 LGHDT and CDR2 YNNKEL (reference sequence). The CDR3 DNA reads as TGTGCCAGCAGCCCCCTTCAGGGCAGGTCGAACACTGAAGCTTTCTTT. Residues: CASSPLQGRSNTEAFF.

This clonotype was observed at least ten times. The chain uses TRBV29-1 and TRBJ2-3; D unresolved. The CDR3 extends over 12 amino acids. V was clipped by 4 bases and J by 1 base, with 6 bases between them. Per germline, CDR1 SQVTM and CDR2 ANQGSEA. The chain's CDR3 is CSVVHRTDTQYF. CDR3 DNA sequence: TGCAGCGTTGTTCATCGCACAGATACGCAGTATTTT.

This clonotype showed up many times. This chain connects TRBV27 to TRBJ1-1; possibly TRBD1 for D (6 bases). The CDR3 length is 15 residues. Trimming left V 5 bases short and J 2 bases short, with 15 bases between. Germline values: CDR1 MNHEY, CDR2 SMNVEV (reference sequence). As DNA, the CDR3 is TGTGCCAGCAGTCTCATCCGGGACATTAACACTGAAGCTTTCTTT. Translation: CASSLIRDINTEAFF.